The entry below describes one T cell receptor (beta chain). This sample is drawn from a study of T cell changes during pregnancy in multiple sclerosis. The CDR3 loop spans 15 amino acids. V lost 0 bases to trimming and J lost 0 bases, with 6 bases between them. Germline V gene sequence: CDR1 SGHRS, CDR2 YFSETQ. TCRdb's table, derived via immunoSEQ multiplex PCR, lists solely in-frame clones and lacks some. The sample lists around 68,000 clones; roughly nine tenths were seen once. Sample: peripheral blood, taken after pregnancy. The clonotype originates from a female donor in good health, enrolled as a control in a pregnancy study. This chain links TRBV5-1 with TRBJ1-4; D is undetermined. The chain's CDR3 is CASSLGSATNEKLFF. The CDR3 DNA follows: TGCGCCAGCAGCTTGGGGAGCGCAACTAATGAAAAACTGTTTTTT.